This record looks at one TCR beta chain sequence and its context. Only in-frame clones appear in the TCRdb table, and some are missing; sequencing was by immunoSEQ multiplex PCR. The sample holds approximately 270,000 clones, approximately 85% seen once. The data belong to a study of blood T cell repertoires in COVID-19. Assignment of participants to cohorts was predicated upon participant-reported clinical history. For recovered donors of Cohort 3, there were two negative PCRs, clearance, or symptom resolution. This CDR3 comprises 15 residues. Germline lookup yields CDR1 SGDLS and CDR2 YYNGEE. V lost 3 bases and J 4 bases, leaving 17 bases between the germline ends.

The V gene is TRBV9, the J gene TRBJ2-7; possibly TRBD2 for D (6 bases). The sequence came from a woman aged 25 to 39 who had recovered from COVID-19. The sequencing input was PBMCs or T cells enriched from blood (not recorded which). The CDR3 spells CASSAPGSETYEQYF. CDR3 in DNA: TGTGCCAGCAGCGCCCCCGGGAGCGAGACTTACGAGCAGTACTTC.